This TCR beta chain was identified during a study of cytomegalovirus exposure and HLA in healthy donors. Study-wide results and limits: Among the most significant clusters, several appeared linked to common viral pathogens in a later analysis. In a later analysis, productive TCRs from donors in an Asian-associated ancestry cluster reportedly carried fewer N-insertions than the cohort mean. Using the classifier, cytomegalovirus status was reportedly diagnosed with high specificity and sensitivity.

Note on this clone: The antigen is undetermined. The junction and the germline gene differ at one end; a read error may be behind it.

The PCR had 60 Vbeta and 13 Jbeta primers. Produced via immunoSEQ multiplex PCR; TCRdb's table is partial and in-frame only. The sample holds 130,000 or so clones, over 65% seen once. CDR3 size: 15 residues. Germline V gives CDR1 SSHAT, CDR2 FNYEAQ (reference sequence). This receptor was taken from a man between 18 and 35 years old in good health and CMV-seropositive. The sequenced sample was PBMCs. The rearrangement links TRBV7-7 to TRBJ2-1; TRBD1 aligns across 9 bases. CDR3 protein: CASSPRTGAEDEQFF. The DNA of the CDR3 is TGTGCTAGCAGCCCCCGGACAGGGGCCGAGGATGAGCAGTTCTTC.